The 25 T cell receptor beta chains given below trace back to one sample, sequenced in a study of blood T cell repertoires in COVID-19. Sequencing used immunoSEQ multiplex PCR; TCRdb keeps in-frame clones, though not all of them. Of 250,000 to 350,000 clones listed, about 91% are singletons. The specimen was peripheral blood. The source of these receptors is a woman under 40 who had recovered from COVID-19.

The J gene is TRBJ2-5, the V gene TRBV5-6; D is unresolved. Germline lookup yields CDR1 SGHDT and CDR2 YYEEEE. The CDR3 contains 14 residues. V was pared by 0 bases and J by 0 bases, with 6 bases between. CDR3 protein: CASSLVADQETQYF. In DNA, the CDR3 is TGTGCCAGCAGCTTGGTGGCAGACCAAGAGACCCAGTACTTC.

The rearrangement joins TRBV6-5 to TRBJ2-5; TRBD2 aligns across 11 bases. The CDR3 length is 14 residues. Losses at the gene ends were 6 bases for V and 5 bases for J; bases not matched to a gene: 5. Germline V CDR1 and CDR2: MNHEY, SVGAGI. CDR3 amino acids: CASRRLAGRETQYF. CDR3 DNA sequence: TGTGCCAGCAGGAGACTAGCGGGGCGGGAGACCCAGTACTTC.

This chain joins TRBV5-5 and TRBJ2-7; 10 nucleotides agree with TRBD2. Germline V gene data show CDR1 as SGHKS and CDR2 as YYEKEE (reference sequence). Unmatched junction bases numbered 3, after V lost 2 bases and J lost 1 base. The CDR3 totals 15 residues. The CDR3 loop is CASSFVLAGSYEQYF. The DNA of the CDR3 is TGTGCCAGCAGCTTTGTACTAGCGGGGTCCTACGAGCAGTACTTC.

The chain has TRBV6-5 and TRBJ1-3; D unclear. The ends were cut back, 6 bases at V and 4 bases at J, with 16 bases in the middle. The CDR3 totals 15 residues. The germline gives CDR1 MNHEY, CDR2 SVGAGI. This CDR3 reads CASSRGWGRGNTIYF. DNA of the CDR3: TGTGCCAGCAGCCGGGGATGGGGAAGAGGAAACACCATATATTTT.

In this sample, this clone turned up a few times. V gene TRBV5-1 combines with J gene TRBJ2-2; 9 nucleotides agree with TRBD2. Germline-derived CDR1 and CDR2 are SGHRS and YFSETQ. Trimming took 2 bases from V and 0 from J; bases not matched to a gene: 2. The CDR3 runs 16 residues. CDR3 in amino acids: CASSFLAGTNTGELFF. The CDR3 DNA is TGCGCCAGCAGCTTCCTAGCGGGGACGAACACCGGGGAGCTGTTTTTT.

The CDR3 here is CASSHDRAYEQYF. The CDR3 nucleotides are TGTGCCAGCAGCCATGACAGGGCCTACGAGCAGTACTTC. The chain recombines TRBV7-9 with TRBJ2-7; 7 bases are shared with TRBD1. The CDR3 covers 13 residues. V shed 5 bases and J 2 bases; nucleotides not matched to a gene: 3. Germline V gene lookup returns CDR1 SEHNR and CDR2 FQNEAQ (reference sequence).

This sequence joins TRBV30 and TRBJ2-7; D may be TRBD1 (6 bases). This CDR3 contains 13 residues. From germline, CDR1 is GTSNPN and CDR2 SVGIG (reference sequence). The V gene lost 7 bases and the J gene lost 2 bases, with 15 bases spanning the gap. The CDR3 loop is CAYGRSGAYEQYF. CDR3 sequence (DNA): TGTGCCTATGGACGGTCAGGGGCCTACGAGCAGTACTTC. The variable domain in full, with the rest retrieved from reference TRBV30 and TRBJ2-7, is SQTIHQWPATLVQPVGSPLSLECTVEGTSNPNLYWYRQAAGRGLQLLFYSVGIGQISSEVPQNLSASRPQDRQFILSSKKLLLSDSGFYLCAYGRSGAYEQYFGPGTRLTVT.

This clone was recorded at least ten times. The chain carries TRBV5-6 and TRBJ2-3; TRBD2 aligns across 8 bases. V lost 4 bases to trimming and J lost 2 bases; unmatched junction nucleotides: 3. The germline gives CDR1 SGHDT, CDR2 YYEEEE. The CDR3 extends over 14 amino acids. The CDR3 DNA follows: TGTGCCAGCAGCGTAGCGGGGTACACAGATACGCAGTATTTT. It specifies CASSVAGYTDTQYF.

The CDR3 sequence is CASSGGGAGGHYGYTF. The DNA for the CDR3 is TGTGCCAGCAGTGGTGGGGGGGCAGGGGGCCACTATGGCTACACCTTC. The chain couples TRBV25-1 to TRBJ1-2; TRBD1 matches 8 bases. This CDR3 comprises 16 residues. J gave up 3 bases and V 4 bases, and 10 bases lay outside the gene matches. The germline V gene encodes CDR1 MGHDK and CDR2 SYGVNS.

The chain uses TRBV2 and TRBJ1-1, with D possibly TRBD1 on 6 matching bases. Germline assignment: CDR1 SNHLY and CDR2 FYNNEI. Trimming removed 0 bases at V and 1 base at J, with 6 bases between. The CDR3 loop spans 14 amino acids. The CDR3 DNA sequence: TGTGCCAGCAGTGAAGCACAGGGGAACACTGAAGCTTTCTTT. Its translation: CASSEAQGNTEAFF.

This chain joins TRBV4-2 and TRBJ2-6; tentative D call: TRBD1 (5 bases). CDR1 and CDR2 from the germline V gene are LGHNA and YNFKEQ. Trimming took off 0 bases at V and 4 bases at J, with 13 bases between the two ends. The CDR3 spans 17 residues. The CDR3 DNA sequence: TGTGCCAGCAGCCAAGACTCCCCAGGGTCCGGGGCCAACGTCCTGACTTTC. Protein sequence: CASSQDSPGSGANVLTF.

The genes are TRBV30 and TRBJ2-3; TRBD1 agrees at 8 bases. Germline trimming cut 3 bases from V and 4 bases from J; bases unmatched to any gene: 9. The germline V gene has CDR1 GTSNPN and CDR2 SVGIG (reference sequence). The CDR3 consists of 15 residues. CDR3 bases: TGTGCCTGGAGCGAGGGGCAGGGGGCCGCAGATACGCAGTATTTT. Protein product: CAWSEGQGAADTQYF. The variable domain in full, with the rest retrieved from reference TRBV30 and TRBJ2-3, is SQTIHQWPATLVQPVGSPLSLECTVEGTSNPNLYWYRQAAGRGLQLLFYSVGIGQISSEVPQNLSASRPQDRQFILSSKKLLLSDSGFYLCAWSEGQGAADTQYFGPGTRLTVL.

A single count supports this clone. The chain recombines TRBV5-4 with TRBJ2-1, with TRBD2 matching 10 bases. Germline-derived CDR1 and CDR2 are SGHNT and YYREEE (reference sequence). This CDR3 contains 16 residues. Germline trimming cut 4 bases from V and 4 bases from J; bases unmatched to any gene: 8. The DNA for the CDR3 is TGTGCCAGCAGCAACCAGCGGGGGGGATTGTACAATGAGCAGTTCTTC. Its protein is CASSNQRGGLYNEQFF.

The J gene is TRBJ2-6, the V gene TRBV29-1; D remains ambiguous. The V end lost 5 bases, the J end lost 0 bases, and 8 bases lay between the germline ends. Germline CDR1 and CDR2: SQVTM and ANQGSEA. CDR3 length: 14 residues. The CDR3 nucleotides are TGCAGCGTTAAACAATCCTCTGGGGCCAACGTCCTGACTTTC. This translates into CSVKQSSGANVLTF.

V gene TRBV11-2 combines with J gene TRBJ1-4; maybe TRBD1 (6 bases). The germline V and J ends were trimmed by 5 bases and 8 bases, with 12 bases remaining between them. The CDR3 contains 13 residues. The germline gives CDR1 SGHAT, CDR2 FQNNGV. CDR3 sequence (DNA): TGTGCCAGCAGCCCCGGACAGCTCGAAAAACTGTTTTTT. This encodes CASSPGQLEKLFF.

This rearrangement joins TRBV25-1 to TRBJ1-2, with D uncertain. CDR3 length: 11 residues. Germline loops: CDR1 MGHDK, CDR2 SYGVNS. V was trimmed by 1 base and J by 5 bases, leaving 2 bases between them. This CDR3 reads CASSESYGYTF. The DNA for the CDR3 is TGTGCCAGCAGTGAATCATATGGCTACACCTTC.

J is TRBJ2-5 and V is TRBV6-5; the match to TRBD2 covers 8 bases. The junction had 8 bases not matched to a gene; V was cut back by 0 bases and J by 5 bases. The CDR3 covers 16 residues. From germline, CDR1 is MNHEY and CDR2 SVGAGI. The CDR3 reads CASSYSGTSVWETQYF. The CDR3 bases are TGTGCCAGCAGTTACTCCGGGACTAGTGTATGGGAGACCCAGTACTTC.

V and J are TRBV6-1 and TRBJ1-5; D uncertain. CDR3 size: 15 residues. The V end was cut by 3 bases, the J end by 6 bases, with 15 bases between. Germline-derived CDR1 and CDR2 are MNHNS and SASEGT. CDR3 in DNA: TGTGCCAGCAGTGACAAAACGACGGGTGGTCAGCCCCAGCATTTT. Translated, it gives CASSDKTTGGQPQHF.

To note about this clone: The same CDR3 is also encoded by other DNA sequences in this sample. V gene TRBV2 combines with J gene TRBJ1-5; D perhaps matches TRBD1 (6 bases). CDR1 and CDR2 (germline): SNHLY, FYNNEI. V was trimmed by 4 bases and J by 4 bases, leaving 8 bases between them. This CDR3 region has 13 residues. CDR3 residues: CASSGQVNQPQHF. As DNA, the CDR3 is TGTGCCAGCAGTGGACAGGTTAATCAGCCCCAGCATTTT.

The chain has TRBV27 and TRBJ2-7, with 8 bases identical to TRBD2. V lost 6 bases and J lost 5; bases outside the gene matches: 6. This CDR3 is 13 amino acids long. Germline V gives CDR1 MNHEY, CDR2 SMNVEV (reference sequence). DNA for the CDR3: TGTGCCAGCAGACTAAGCGGGGGAAACGAGCAGTACTTC. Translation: CASRLSGGNEQYF.

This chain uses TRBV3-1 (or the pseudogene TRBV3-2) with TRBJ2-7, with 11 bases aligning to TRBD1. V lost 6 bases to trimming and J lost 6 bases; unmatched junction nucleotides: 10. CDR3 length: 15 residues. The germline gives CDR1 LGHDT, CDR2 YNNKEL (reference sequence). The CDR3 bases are TGTGCCAGCAGTTCCACTGGACAGGGGGCCACCGAGCAGTACTTC. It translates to CASSSTGQGATEQYF.

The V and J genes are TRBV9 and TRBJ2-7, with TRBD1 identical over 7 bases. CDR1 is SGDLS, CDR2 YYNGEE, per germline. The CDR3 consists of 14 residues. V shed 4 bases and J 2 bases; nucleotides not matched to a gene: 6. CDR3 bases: TGTGCCAGCAGCTTCAGGACAGGAGCCTACGAGCAGTACTTC. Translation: CASSFRTGAYEQYF.

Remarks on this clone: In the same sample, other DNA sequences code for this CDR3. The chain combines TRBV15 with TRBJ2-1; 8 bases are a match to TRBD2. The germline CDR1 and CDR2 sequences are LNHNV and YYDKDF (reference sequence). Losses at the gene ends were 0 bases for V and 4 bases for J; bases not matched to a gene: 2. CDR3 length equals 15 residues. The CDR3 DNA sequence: TGTGCCACCAGCAGAGATAGCGGGGTTTACAATGAGCAGTTCTTC. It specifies CATSRDSGVYNEQFF.

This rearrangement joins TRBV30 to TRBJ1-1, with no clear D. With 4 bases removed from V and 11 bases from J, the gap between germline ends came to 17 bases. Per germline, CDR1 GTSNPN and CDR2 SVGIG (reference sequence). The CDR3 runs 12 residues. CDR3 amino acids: CAWISGVSVAFF. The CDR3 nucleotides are TGTGCCTGGATTTCCGGAGTTTCAGTCGCTTTCTTT.

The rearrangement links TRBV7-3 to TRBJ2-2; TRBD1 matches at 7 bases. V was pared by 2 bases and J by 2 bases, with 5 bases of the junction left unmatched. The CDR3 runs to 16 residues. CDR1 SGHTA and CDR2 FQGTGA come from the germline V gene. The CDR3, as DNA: TGTGCCAGCAGCTTATATGGGACAGTAAACACCGGGGAGCTGTTTTTT. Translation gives CASSLYGTVNTGELFF.